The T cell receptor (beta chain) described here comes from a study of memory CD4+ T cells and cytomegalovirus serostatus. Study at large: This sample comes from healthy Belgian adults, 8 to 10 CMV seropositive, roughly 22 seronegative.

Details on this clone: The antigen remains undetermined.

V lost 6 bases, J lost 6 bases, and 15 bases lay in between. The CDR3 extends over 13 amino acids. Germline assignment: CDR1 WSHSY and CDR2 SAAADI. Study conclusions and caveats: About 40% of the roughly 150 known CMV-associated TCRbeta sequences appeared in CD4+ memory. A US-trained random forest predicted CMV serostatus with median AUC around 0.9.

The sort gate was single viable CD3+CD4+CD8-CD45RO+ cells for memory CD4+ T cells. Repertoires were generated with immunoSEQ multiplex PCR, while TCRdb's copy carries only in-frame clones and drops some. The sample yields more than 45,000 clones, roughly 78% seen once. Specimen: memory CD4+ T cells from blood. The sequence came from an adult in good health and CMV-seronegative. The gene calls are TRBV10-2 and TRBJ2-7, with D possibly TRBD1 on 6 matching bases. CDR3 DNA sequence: TGCGCCAGCAGCGAATGGCGAGGGGGCGAGCAGTACTTC. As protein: CASSEWRGGEQYF.